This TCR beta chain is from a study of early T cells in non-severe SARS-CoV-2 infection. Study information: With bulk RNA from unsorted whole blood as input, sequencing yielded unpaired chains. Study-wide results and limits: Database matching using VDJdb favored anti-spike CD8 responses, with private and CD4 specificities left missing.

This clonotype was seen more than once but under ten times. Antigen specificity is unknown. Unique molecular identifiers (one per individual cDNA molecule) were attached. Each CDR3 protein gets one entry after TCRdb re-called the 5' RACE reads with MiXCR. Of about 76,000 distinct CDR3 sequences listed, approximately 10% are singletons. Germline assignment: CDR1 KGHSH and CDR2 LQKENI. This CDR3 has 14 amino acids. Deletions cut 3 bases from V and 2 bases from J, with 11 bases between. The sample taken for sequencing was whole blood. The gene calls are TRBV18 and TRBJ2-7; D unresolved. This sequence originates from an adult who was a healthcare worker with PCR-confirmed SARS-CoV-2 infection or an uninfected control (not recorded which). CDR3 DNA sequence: TGTGCCAGCTCACCTGCCGCGTCCACCTACGAGCAGTACTTC. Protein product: CASSPAASTYEQYF.